One and the same sample provided the 17 T cell receptor beta chains below, sequenced in a study of shared clonotypes between healthy human individuals. Here immunoSEQ multiplex PCR was the method, and the copy in TCRdb shows in-frame clones only, minus some. This sample has 520,000 or so clones; 60% to 85% occur once, and the top ten carry 10% to 15%. The sample taken for sequencing was PBMCs. These receptors were collected from a middle-aged woman in good health. Some clones in this sample may be carry-over from other donors' samples.

This sequence joins TRBV7-9 and TRBJ2-6; 9 nucleotides agree with TRBD1. The CDR3 totals 18 residues. Germline V lookup: CDR1 SEHNR, CDR2 FQNEAQ (reference sequence). V gave up 3 bases and J gave up 1 base; unmatched junction bases: 7. The CDR3 sequence: CASSLRGQGGSGANVLTF. In DNA form, the CDR3 reads TGTGCCAGCAGCTTGAGGGGACAGGGAGGGTCTGGGGCCAACGTCCTGACTTTC.

V is TRBV11-2 and J is TRBJ2-7; TRBD2 might be the D (6 bases). Germline V gene data show CDR1 as SGHAT and CDR2 as FQNNGV. The CDR3 sequence is 11 residues long. CDR3 in DNA: TGTGCTTCGACTAGTCTCTACGAGCAGTACTTC. Its translation is CASTSLYEQYF.

This chain uses TRBV7-8 with TRBJ2-1; 9 positions match TRBD1. This CDR3 region has 14 residues. Germline V gene sequence: CDR1 SGHVS, CDR2 FQNEAQ. The V segment lost 5 bases and the J segment 8 bases; nucleotides outside the gene matches: 7. The CDR3 spells CASSIRTGAHEQFF. CDR3 bases: TGTGCCAGCAGCATTAGGACAGGGGCGCATGAGCAGTTCTTC.

The genes are TRBV10-3 and TRBJ2-7; no definite D call. V lost 2 bases and J 4 bases, leaving 9 bases between the germline ends. The germline CDR1 and CDR2 sequences are ENHRY and SYGVKD. This CDR3 comprises 13 residues. The CDR3 nucleotides are TGTGCCATCAGTGAGCCGACCTTGTACGAGCAGTACTTC. It translates to CAISEPTLYEQYF.

V and J are TRBV7-6 and TRBJ2-2; D gene ambiguous. Trimming removed 5 bases from V and 1 base from J, with 8 bases in between. This CDR3 region has 14 residues. Germline CDR1 reads SGHVS; CDR2 reads FNYEAQ. The CDR3 DNA is TGTGCCAGCAGCCCGCACCAGAACACCGGGGAGCTGTTTTTT. Protein product: CASSPHQNTGELFF.

This clone was found many times. The rearrangement joins TRBV7-8 to TRBJ2-7, with TRBD2 matching over 7 bases. CDR3 length equals 15 residues. Germline CDR1 and CDR2: SGHVS and FQNEAQ. J lost 0 bases, V lost 2 bases, and 4 bases had no gene match. The CDR3 is CASSLQRGSSYEQYF. CDR3 DNA: TGTGCCAGCAGCTTACAACGCGGGAGCTCCTACGAGCAGTACTTC.

The chain recombines TRBV5-1 with TRBJ1-4; D not resolved. The germline V and J ends were trimmed by 0 bases and 8 bases, with 11 bases remaining between them. In germline, CDR1 is SGHRS, CDR2 YFSETQ. The CDR3 loop spans 14 amino acids. The CDR3 is CASSLEGINEKLFF. The CDR3 DNA sequence: TGCGCCAGCAGCTTGGAGGGTATCAACGAAAAACTGTTTTTT.

In its sample, this clone was seen once. The CDR3 loop is CASRARTYYEQYF. CDR3 coding DNA: TGTGCCAGCAGGGCTCGCACCTACTACGAGCAGTACTTC. J is TRBJ2-7 and V is TRBV2; D remains unclear. The CDR3 extends over 13 amino acids. Germline V gives CDR1 SNHLY, CDR2 FYNNEI. The V end was cut by 6 bases, the J end by 3 bases, with 12 bases between.

The rearrangement joins TRBV10-2 to TRBJ2-2, with 9 bases matching TRBD2. V lost 7 bases and J lost 6; bases outside the gene matches: 3. Germline V gene data show CDR1 as WSHSY and CDR2 as SAAADI. This CDR3 contains 13 residues. CDR3 sequence reads: CASMTSGSGELFF. The DNA for the CDR3 is TGCGCCAGCATGACTAGCGGATCCGGGGAGCTGTTTTTT.

The V gene is TRBV12-5, the J gene TRBJ2-5; TRBD2 agrees at 13 bases. The CDR3 spans 16 residues. V was clipped by 5 bases and J by 5 bases; unmatched bases: 8. Germline V CDR1 and CDR2: LGHNT, FRNRAP. The CDR3 DNA reads TGTGCTAGTGGTCTCAAACTAGCGGGAGGGCCGGAGACCCAGTACTTC. Its translation is CASGLKLAGGPETQYF. The variable domain in full, completed from reference TRBV12-5 and TRBJ2-5, reads DARVTQTPRHKVTEMGQEVTMRCQPILGHNTVFWYRQTMMQGLELLAYFRNRAPLDDSGMPKDRFSAEMPDATLATLKIQPSEPRDSAVYFCASGLKLAGGPETQYFGPGTRLLVL.

This sequence joins TRBV7-3 and TRBJ2-2; a possible D gene is TRBD2 (6 bases). Germline loops: CDR1 SGHTA, CDR2 FQGTGA. CDR3 length: 16 amino acids. With 5 bases removed from V and 5 bases from J, the gap between germline ends came to 18 bases. The CDR3 DNA reads as TGTGCCAGCAGCCCCAATCCGGGAGTGGGGACCGGGGAGCTGTTTTTT. Translated, it gives CASSPNPGVGTGELFF.

The chain uses TRBV6-5 and TRBJ2-1; D call uncertain. Deletions cut 2 bases from V and 1 base from J, with 9 bases between. CDR3 length: 15 residues. Germline CDR1 MNHEY, CDR2 SVGAGI. The CDR3 region has the DNA TGTGCCAGCAGTTACGTGTGGGGATCCTACAATGAGCAGTTCTTC. The encoded protein is CASSYVWGSYNEQFF.

The chain carries TRBV9 and TRBJ1-2; TRBD1 might be the D (6 bases). The CDR3 sequence is 15 residues long. The V and J ends lost 0 bases and 8 bases respectively, with 17 bases between them. Germline V gene lookup returns CDR1 SGDLS and CDR2 YYNGEE. The CDR3 coding sequence is TGTGCCAGCAGCGTAGAGTCTGGGGGGCGGAGAGGCTACACCTTC. It specifies CASSVESGGRRGYTF. Complete variable domain (other parts from reference TRBV9 and TRBJ1-2): DSGVTQTPKHLITATGQRVTLRCSPRSGDLSVYWYQQSLDQGLQFLIQYYNGEERAKGNILERFSAQQFPDLHSELNLSSLELGDSALYFCASSVESGGRRGYTFGSGTRLTVV.

The V gene is TRBV28, the J gene TRBJ1-2; no reliable D call. This CDR3 is 13 amino acids long. Trimming shortened V by 6 bases and J by 1 base, and 9 bases separated the two germline ends. The germline V gene has CDR1 MDHEN and CDR2 SYDVKM. The CDR3 here is CASSPDLNYGYTF. DNA for the CDR3: TGTGCCAGCAGCCCTGACCTTAACTATGGCTACACCTTC.

The genes are TRBV7-9 and TRBJ1-1; a possible D gene is TRBD1 (5 bases). V was cut by 5 bases and J by 6 bases, with 10 bases left in between. This CDR3 has 12 residues. Looked up from germline, CDR1 is SEHNR and CDR2 is FQNEAQ (reference sequence). Written as DNA, the CDR3 is TGTGCCAGCAGCCCGGTGGGGGCTGAAGCTTTCTTT. It translates to CASSPVGAEAFF.

V usage is TRBV2 and J usage is TRBJ1-5; weak D call: TRBD1 (5 bases). With 2 bases removed from V and 2 bases from J, the gap between germline ends came to 7 bases. Per the germline V gene, CDR1 is SNHLY and CDR2 is FYNNEI. The CDR3 extends over 14 amino acids. CDR3 in amino acids: CASSELGGNQPQHF. The CDR3 DNA sequence: TGTGCCAGCAGTGAATTGGGGGGCAATCAGCCCCAGCATTTT. Combining the CDR3 with reference TRBV2 and TRBJ1-5 gives the whole variable domain EPEVTQTPSHQVTQMGQEVILRCVPISNHLYFYWYRQILGQKVEFLVSFYNNEISEKSEIFDDQFSVERPDGSNFTLKIRSTKLEDSAMYFCASSELGGNQPQHFGDGTRLSIL.

The rearrangement links TRBV5-1 to TRBJ2-5, with D unresolved. Germline V gene data show CDR1 as SGHRS and CDR2 as YFSETQ. V was pared by 4 bases and J by 1 base, with 8 bases between. CDR3 size: 13 residues. The CDR3 bases are TGCGCCAGCAGCCCCCAGAGCCAAGAGACCCAGTACTTC. This gives the protein CASSPQSQETQYF.